This section outlines one TCR beta chain sequence together with its context. Its antigen is currently not known. Nothing much larger sits one base from this clone, and base qualities are not available. Collaborating institutions collected whole blood in K2EDTA tubes following their own protocols. For TCRbeta analysis, collaborator samples were shipped as frozen whole blood, as isolated PBMCs, or as DNA extracted from either sample type. This entry is derived from a study of blood T cell repertoires in COVID-19 (dated by TCRdb to about 2020). The study in broad terms: Samples covering the acute and convalescent phases of COVID-19 were provided by collaborators in the United States, Italy and Spain. Where available, HLA class I and class II types were taken from metadata supplied by the sample provider and were not determined by assay-based typing. The material from the prospective study consisted of cDNA or gDNA derived from T cells, B-cell-depleted T cells, or PBMCs. Samples were obtained from the ongoing ImmuneRACE study (first 160 participants) and from 1,254 subjects provided by 6 global collaborators. The repertoires were released in a freely available public database intended as a resource for research on the immune response to SARS-CoV-2. Sample metadata almost always included a de-identified subject ID, COVID-19 status, age in years and sex. Subjects who had been exposed to COVID-19, were actively infected with it, or had recovered from it provided the deeply sampled blood TCRbeta repertoires that made up the dataset. General conclusions and limits of the study: Clinical and demographic metadata were provided uncurated, with the amount varying by source and participant.

TCRbeta CDR3 regions were amplified from genomic DNA by means of the immunoSEQ Assay, a bias-controlled multiplex PCR. Concerning the study's data processing: The number of nucleated cells in each sample was estimated from the amplification of reference gene primers within the assay. To quantify the absolute abundance of each unique TCRbeta CDR3 rearrangement, sequence reads were collapsed and filtered. Productive Simpson clonality was computed per sample as the square root of Simpson's diversity index over productive rearrangements. Sourced from immuneACCESS, this table was stored by TCRdb with only in-frame sequences that have V and J called. A share of the clones is absent; for the studies checked, an unresolved V gene accounts for under half, and the remainder has no known explanation. The V and J calls and clone size were taken over from that table, and D and trimming were inferred from the DNA. In all, the sample holds hundreds of thousands of clones, and around nine tenths of those were seen once. The leading ten clones occupy around 3% of the sample.

CDR1 and CDR2, per the germline V gene, are MNHEY and SVGAGI. Ends trimmed: V by 7 bases, J by 2 bases; bases unmatched to a gene: 10. Inclusive of the bounding cysteine and phenylalanine, the CDR3 is 15 residues long. Just the 45-base CDR3 DNA is kept, in frame starting at base 1. The clonotype originates from a human donor in a cohort sampled during active COVID-19. The sample consisted of peripheral blood. In this chain, TRBV6-5 is recombined with TRBJ2-5, and TRBD1 aligns with 7 junction nucleotides. This receptor has the CDR3 CASNRARDSQETQYF. The DNA sequence is as follows: TGTGCCAGCAACCGAGCTAGGGACAGTCAAGAGACCCAGTACTTC.